Each of the 9 T cell receptor beta chains below was sequenced from the same sample in a study of T cell responses to AZD1222 COVID-19 vaccine (dated by TCRdb to the early 2020s). The meaning of the sample's time point label: baseline before first vaccination. Libraries were built with the immunoSEQ multiplex PCR assay. TCRdb mirrors the immuneACCESS table, restricted to in-frame sequences. Some clones are absent from its copies; in checked studies, under half trace to an unresolved V gene, and the reason for the others is unknown. This sample comprises approximately 150,000 clones, around 90% of them detected only once. The top ten clonotypes cover under 2.5% of the sample. The input for sequencing was peripheral blood, taken on day 0 of AZD1222 vaccination. Source of these receptors: an adult in good health.

This chain connects TRBV30 to TRBJ2-1, with 10 bases fitting TRBD2. The CDR3 contains 15 residues. CDR1 is GTSNPN, CDR2 SVGIG, per germline (reference sequence). The junction had 5 bases not matched to a gene; V was cut back by 0 bases and J by 6 bases. The CDR3 nucleotides are TGTGCCTGGAGTGTCCCCGAGCGGGAGGGCAATGAGCAGTTCTTC. This gives the protein CAWSVPEREGNEQFF.

This clone was seen a single time. The chain links TRBV5-1 to TRBJ2-7, with 8 positions matching TRBD1. The CDR3 runs to 12 residues. CDR1 and CDR2 from the germline V gene are SGHRS and YFSETQ. V lost 5 bases, J lost 5 bases, and 3 bases stayed unmatched. The CDR3 DNA follows: TGCGCCAGCAGGGCAGGGGGCGACGAGCAGTACTTC. It translates to CASRAGGDEQYF.

The CDR3: CASSFRRDKPTNYGYTF. Written as DNA, the CDR3 is TGTGCCAGCAGCTTTCGCCGGGACAAACCAACTAACTATGGCTACACCTTC. This chain uses TRBV5-5 with TRBJ1-2, with D tentatively TRBD1 (6 bases). V lost 2 bases and J 0 bases, leaving 17 bases between the germline ends. The germline V gene has CDR1 SGHKS and CDR2 YYEKEE (reference sequence). The CDR3 is 17 amino acids.

This rearrangement joins TRBV3-1 (or the pseudogene TRBV3-2) to TRBJ1-2; no definite D call. The length of the CDR3 is 12 residues. Trimming removed 4 bases from V and 4 bases from J, with 7 bases in between. Germline CDR1 reads LGHDT; CDR2 reads YNNKEL (reference sequence). CDR3 sequence: CASSPKGYGYTF. CDR3 nucleotide sequence: TGTGCCAGCAGCCCCAAGGGCTATGGCTACACCTTC.

This clone occurred once. This chain connects TRBV5-4 to TRBJ1-3; 7 bases fit TRBD1. Germline assignment: CDR1 SGHNT and CDR2 YYREEE (reference sequence). The CDR3 extends over 16 amino acids. Trimming took 4 bases from V and 0 from J; bases not matched to a gene: 7. CDR3 in DNA: TGTGCCAGCAGCCGATACACAGGGGCCTCTGGAAACACCATATATTTT. It yields the protein CASSRYTGASGNTIYF.

This clone appeared once. CDR3 nucleotide sequence: TGTGCCAGCAGCTTATCTGCAGATACGCAGTATTTT. The encoded protein is CASSLSADTQYF. V gene TRBV7-9 combines with J gene TRBJ2-3; D not certain. V was pared by 2 bases and J by 4 bases, with 4 bases between. Germline V gene sequence: CDR1 SEHNR, CDR2 FQNEAQ (reference sequence). The CDR3 contains 12 residues.

This sequence joins TRBV30 and TRBJ1-5, with no clear D. This CDR3 comprises 14 residues. Deletions cut 0 bases from V and 6 bases from J, with 12 bases between. Looked up from germline, CDR1 is GTSNPN and CDR2 is SVGIG (reference sequence). The CDR3 here is CAWSVTRNSQPQHF. DNA of the CDR3: TGTGCCTGGAGTGTAACGCGGAACAGTCAGCCCCAGCATTTT.

The V and J genes are TRBV11-2 and TRBJ1-1, with D uncertain. This CDR3 has 15 amino acids. Between the trimmed V and J ends, which lost 1 base and 0 bases, there was a span of 9 bases. Germline V CDR1 and CDR2: SGHAT, FQNNGV. The CDR3 bases are TGTGCCAGCAGCTTAGGGCAGGCACTGAACACTGAAGCTTTCTTT. The encoded protein is CASSLGQALNTEAFF.

This chain connects TRBV19 to TRBJ1-2; D might be TRBD1 (5 bases). Trimming removed 3 bases from V and 6 bases from J, with 11 bases in between. Germline-derived CDR1 and CDR2 are LNHDA and SQIVND (reference sequence). The CDR3 spans 13 residues. The CDR3 sequence is CASSMVRVDGYTF. In DNA, the CDR3 is TGTGCCAGTAGTATGGTCAGGGTGGATGGCTACACCTTC.